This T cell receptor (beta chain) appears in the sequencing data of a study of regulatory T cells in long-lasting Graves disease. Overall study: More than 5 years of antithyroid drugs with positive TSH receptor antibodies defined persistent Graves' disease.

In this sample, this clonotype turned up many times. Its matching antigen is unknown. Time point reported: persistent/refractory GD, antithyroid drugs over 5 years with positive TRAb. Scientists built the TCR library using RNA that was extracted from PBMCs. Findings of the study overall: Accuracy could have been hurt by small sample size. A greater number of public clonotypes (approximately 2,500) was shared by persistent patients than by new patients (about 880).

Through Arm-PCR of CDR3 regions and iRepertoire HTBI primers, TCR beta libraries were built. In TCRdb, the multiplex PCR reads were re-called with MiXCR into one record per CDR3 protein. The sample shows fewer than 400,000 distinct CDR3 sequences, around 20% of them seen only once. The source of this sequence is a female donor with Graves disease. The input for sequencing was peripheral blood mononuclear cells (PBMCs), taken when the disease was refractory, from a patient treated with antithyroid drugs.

The CDR3 DNA is TGTGCCAGCAGCTTAGTGAGGACAGGGGGCGTCGCTGGGGCCAACGTCCTGACTTTC. Amino acid sequence: CASSLVRTGGVAGANVLTF. The chain is built from TRBV11-2 and TRBJ2-6, with TRBD1 matching 11 bases. Germline CDR1 is SGHAT and CDR2 is FQNNGV. The V and J ends lost 1 base and 2 bases, in that order; junction bases with no gene match: 7. The CDR3 contains 19 residues.